The 16 T cell receptor beta chains listed next were all sequenced from one sample in a study of T cells in women clearing cervical HPV infection. Method: immunoSEQ multiplex PCR; TCRdb's copy keeps in-frame clones and lacks some. The table for this sample gives about 27,000 clones. Material: blood buffy coat. The source is a woman between 18 and 70 years old with a cervical HPV16 infection that either progressed to CIN3+ or cleared (not recorded which).

In the case of this clone: The CDR3 is cut off 3 residues early in the read; its end comes from the germline J gene. This chain links TRBV7-2 with TRBJ1-4; TRBD1 is a possible D gene (5 bases). The V gene's germline CDR1 is SGHTA and CDR2 FQGNSA. The CDR3 sequence is 17 residues long. The CDR3 sequence is CASSLASGNSGANVLFF. Partial CDR3 DNA: TGTGCCAGCAGCTTAGCTAGCGGAAACTCTGGGGCCAACGTA.

Partial CDR3 DNA: TGTGCCAGTAGTTTGGTACAGCCCTACGGC. The encoded protein is CASSLVQPYG. In full, the CDR3 is CASSLVQPYGYTF. The chain couples TRBV19 to TRBJ1-2; no reliable D call. The CDR3 extends 3 residues past the end of the read, so its final part is completed from the germline J gene. This CDR3 comprises 13 residues. Germline loops: CDR1 LNHDA, CDR2 SQIVND (reference sequence).

Of note for this clone: Read data end 3 residues before the CDR3 end; the end is taken from the germline J gene. The chain is built from TRBV5-1 and TRBJ2-3; TRBD2 agrees at 12 bases. The V gene's germline CDR1 is SGHRS and CDR2 YFSETQ. CDR3 length: 15 amino acids. CDR3: CASRASGRAWETQYF. The sequenced part of the CDR3 DNA is TGCGCCAGCAGGGCTAGCGGGAGGGCCTGGGAGACG.

As to this clone: With the read ending 3 residues before the CDR3 end, the germline J gene is used to fill in that end. The chain recombines TRBV18 with TRBJ2-1; 12 bases fit TRBD2. The V and J ends lost 6 bases and 6 bases, in that order; junction bases with no gene match: 6. This CDR3 has 15 amino acids. The germline gives CDR1 KGHSH, CDR2 LQKENI. The CDR3 loop reads CASSPTSGGPNEQFF. CDR3 bases read: TGTGCCAGCTCGCCGACTAGCGGGGGACCCAATGAG.

The CDR3 sequence is CASSLGRQGHQPQYF. CDR3 bases read: TGTGCCAGCAGCTTAGGGCGACAGGGGCATCAGCCG. The chain combines TRBV7-2 with TRBJ2-3; 8 bases match TRBD1. The observed sequence ends 3 residues before the CDR3 terminus, with the missing tail filled in from the germline J gene. The germline V gene has CDR1 SGHTA and CDR2 FQGNSA. This CDR3 has 15 amino acids.

About this clone: A read error may account for a junction end that differs from germline. The DNA ends 3 residues before the CDR3 does, and the rest of the CDR3 is filled in from the germline J gene. J is TRBJ2-5 and V is TRBV18, with D unclear. The germline CDR1 and CDR2 sequences are KGHSH and LQKENI. This CDR3 has 12 amino acids. CDR3 sequence reads: CASLPVRETQYF. The DNA read from the CDR3 is TGTGCCAGCTTACCAGTGAGGGAGACC.

Regarding this clone: The CDR3 end falls 3 residues outside the read, so it is completed with the germline J gene. The J gene is TRBJ2-4, the V gene TRBV12-3 or TRBV12-4, with 10 bases lining up with TRBD1. V shed 3 bases and J 9 bases; nucleotides not matched to a gene: 8. The CDR3 runs 15 residues. This CDR3 reads CASSFRGTGDGIQYF. Partial CDR3 DNA: TGTGCCAGCAGTTTTAGGGGGACAGGGGACGGCATT.

Comments on this clone: Read coverage stops 3 residues before the CDR3 terminus; the germline J gene supplies the remainder. The chain combines TRBV5-1 with TRBJ2-7; D is possibly TRBD2 (6 bases). In germline, CDR1 is SGHRS, CDR2 YFSETQ. This CDR3 comprises 13 residues. Trimming pared 4 bases from V and 2 bases from J, leaving 10 bases between. CDR3 bases read: TGCGCCAGCAGCCTAGCGCCGGCCTACGAG. This sequence encodes CASSLAPAYE. The complete CDR3 reads CASSLAPAYEQYF. Together with reference TRBV5-1 and TRBJ2-7, the CDR3 gives the full variable domain: KAGVTQTPRYLIKTRGQQVTLSCSPISGHRSVSWYQQTPGQGLQFLFEYFSETQRNKGNFPGRFSGRQFSNSRSEMNVSTLELGDSALYLCASSLAPAYEQYFGPGTRLTVT.

About this clone itself: The CDR3 end is not reached by the read, which stops 3 residues before it; the germline J gene fills it in. This rearrangement joins TRBV30 to TRBJ2-3; 7 nucleotides agree with TRBD2. The germline V gene has CDR1 GTSNPN and CDR2 SVGIG (reference sequence). With V trimmed by 7 bases and J by 3 bases, 13 bases remained unmatched. The CDR3 is made up of 15 amino acids. This CDR3 is CASTPLSGKTDTQYF. The CDR3 bases that were read are TGTGCCTCCACCCCCTTGAGCGGGAAGACAGATACG.

About this clone itself: The DNA ends 3 residues before the CDR3 does, and the rest of the CDR3 is filled in from the germline J gene. V gene TRBV7-8 combines with J gene TRBJ1-5, with D perhaps matching TRBD1 (6 bases). The V gene lost 5 bases and the J gene lost 7 bases, with 15 bases spanning the gap. Germline CDR1 reads SGHVS; CDR2 reads FQNEAQ. The CDR3 runs to 14 residues. CDR3 sequence: CASSPSGGWQPQHF. The part of the CDR3 DNA that was read is TGTGCCAGCAGCCCCTCGGGGGGCTGGCAGCCC.

As regards this clone: The read terminates 3 residues ahead of where the CDR3 ends, so the germline J gene completes it. The J gene is TRBJ2-2, the V gene TRBV5-1, with 12 bases lining up with TRBD1. The V gene's germline CDR1 is SGHRS and CDR2 YFSETQ. The CDR3 sequence is 16 residues long. Trimming removed 3 bases from V and 2 bases from J; junction bases left unmatched: 2. The sequenced part of the CDR3 DNA is TGCGCCAGCAGCTCGGGACAGGGGGCTAACACCGGGGAG. This gives the protein CASSSGQGANTGE. The whole CDR3 reads CASSSGQGANTGELFF. Together with reference TRBV5-1 and TRBJ2-2, the CDR3 gives the full variable domain: KAGVTQTPRYLIKTRGQQVTLSCSPISGHRSVSWYQQTPGQGLQFLFEYFSETQRNKGNFPGRFSGRQFSNSRSEMNVSTLELGDSALYLCASSSGQGANTGELFFGEGSRLTVL.

A note on this clone: The read stops 3 residues short of the end of the CDR3; the missing end is completed from the germline J gene. J is TRBJ1-1 and V is TRBV19; D is undetermined. CDR1 and CDR2 (germline): LNHDA, SQIVND (reference sequence). The CDR3 covers 13 residues. V lost 3 bases and J lost 0, with 5 bases in between. CDR3 DNA (partial): TGTGCCAGTAGTATCCGCGTGAACACTGAA. Amino acid sequence: CASSIRVNTE. The full CDR3 sequence reads CASSIRVNTEAFF.

The chain's CDR3 is CSARVRGSNSGANVLTF. The sequenced CDR3 bases are TGCAGTGCTAGAGTAAGGGGGTCTAACTCTGGGGCCAACGTC. V and J are TRBV20-1 and TRBJ2-6, with D perhaps matching TRBD1 (6 bases). The read ends 3 residues early relative to the CDR3; the germline J gene fills the gap. Trimming stripped 1 base from V and 0 bases from J, with 13 bases between. Per the germline V gene, CDR1 is DFQATT and CDR2 is SNEGSKA (reference sequence). The CDR3 sequence is 17 residues long.

About this clone itself: The read ends 3 residues shy of where the CDR3 ends; the end is completed using the germline J gene. This chain connects TRBV2 to TRBJ1-4, with D possibly matching TRBD1 (5 bases). Trimming removed 11 bases at V and 0 bases at J, with 13 bases between. Per germline, CDR1 SNHLY and CDR2 FYNNEI. The CDR3 contains 14 residues. The part of the CDR3 DNA that was read is TGTGCCGGGAGGAAGGGGTCAACTAATGAAAAA. Protein: CAGRKGSTNEK. In full, the CDR3 reads CAGRKGSTNEKLFF.

With respect to this clone: The read ends 3 residues before the CDR3 terminus; that terminus is restored from the germline J gene. The chain joins TRBV30 to TRBJ1-5; 7 bases are a match to TRBD1. The CDR3 loop spans 16 amino acids. J was trimmed by 7 bases and V by 6 bases; bases with no gene match: 18. The germline V gene has CDR1 GTSNPN and CDR2 SVGIG (reference sequence). CDR3 bases read: TGTGCCTGCCTAATATCACCAGACAGGGTCCGGCAGCCC. Protein sequence: CACLISPDRVRQP. The entire CDR3 sequence reads CACLISPDRVRQPQHF.

Partial CDR3 DNA: TGTGCCAGCAGCTTAACCCCGAGTCTAGCGGGAGAGGATACG. The encoded protein is CASSLTPSLAGEDT. In full, the CDR3 is CASSLTPSLAGEDTQYF. This chain links TRBV7-3 with TRBJ2-3, with 10 bases aligning to TRBD2. The DNA ends 3 residues before the CDR3 does, and the rest of the CDR3 is filled in from the germline J gene. Germline assignment: CDR1 SGHTA and CDR2 FQGTGA. Trimming took 0 bases from V and 6 from J; bases not matched to a gene: 9. This CDR3 region has 17 residues.